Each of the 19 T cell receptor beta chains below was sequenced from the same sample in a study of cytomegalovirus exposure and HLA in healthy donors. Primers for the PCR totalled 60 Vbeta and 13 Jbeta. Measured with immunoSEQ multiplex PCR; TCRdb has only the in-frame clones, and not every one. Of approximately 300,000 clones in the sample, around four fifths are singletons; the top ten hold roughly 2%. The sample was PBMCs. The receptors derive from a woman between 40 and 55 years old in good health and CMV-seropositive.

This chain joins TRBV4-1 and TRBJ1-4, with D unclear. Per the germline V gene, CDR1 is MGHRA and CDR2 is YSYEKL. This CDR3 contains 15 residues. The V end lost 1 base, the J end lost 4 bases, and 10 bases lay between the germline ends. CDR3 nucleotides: TGCGCCAGCAGCCAAGGGCCCCGGGGTAATGAAAAACTGTTTTTT. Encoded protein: CASSQGPRGNEKLFF.

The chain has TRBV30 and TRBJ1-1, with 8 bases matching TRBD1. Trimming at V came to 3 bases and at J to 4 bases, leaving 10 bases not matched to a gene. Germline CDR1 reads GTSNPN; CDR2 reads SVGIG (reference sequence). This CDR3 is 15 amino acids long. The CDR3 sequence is CAWSPHRGGGTEAFF. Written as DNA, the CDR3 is TGTGCCTGGAGCCCTCACAGGGGGGGAGGCACTGAAGCTTTCTTT.

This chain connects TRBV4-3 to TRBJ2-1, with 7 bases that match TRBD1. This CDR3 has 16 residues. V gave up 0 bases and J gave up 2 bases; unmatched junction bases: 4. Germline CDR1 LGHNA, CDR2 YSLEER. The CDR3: CASSQDPGTAYNEQFF. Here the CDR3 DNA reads TGCGCCAGCAGCCAAGATCCCGGGACAGCCTACAATGAGCAGTTCTTC.

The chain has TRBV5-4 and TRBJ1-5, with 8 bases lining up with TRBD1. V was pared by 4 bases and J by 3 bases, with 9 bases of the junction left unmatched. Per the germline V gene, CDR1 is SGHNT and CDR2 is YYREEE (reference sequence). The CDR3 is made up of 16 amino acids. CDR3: CASSAAQGGANQPQHF. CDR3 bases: TGTGCCAGCAGCGCCGCACAGGGGGGCGCCAATCAGCCCCAGCATTTT.

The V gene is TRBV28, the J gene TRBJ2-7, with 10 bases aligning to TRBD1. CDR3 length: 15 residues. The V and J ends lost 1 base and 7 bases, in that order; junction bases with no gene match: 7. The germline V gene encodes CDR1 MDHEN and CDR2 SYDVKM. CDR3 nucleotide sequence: TGTGCCAGCAGTTTATCAGGGACAGGGGCCTGGGAGCAGTACTTC. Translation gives CASSLSGTGAWEQYF.

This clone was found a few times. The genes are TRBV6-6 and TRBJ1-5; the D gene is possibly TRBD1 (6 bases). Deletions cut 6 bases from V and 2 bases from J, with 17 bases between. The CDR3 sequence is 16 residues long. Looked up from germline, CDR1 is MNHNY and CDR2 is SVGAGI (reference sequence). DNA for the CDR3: TGTGCCAGCAGCCGGATGCCCGAGGGGGGCAATCAGCCCCAGCATTTT. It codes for CASSRMPEGGNQPQHF.

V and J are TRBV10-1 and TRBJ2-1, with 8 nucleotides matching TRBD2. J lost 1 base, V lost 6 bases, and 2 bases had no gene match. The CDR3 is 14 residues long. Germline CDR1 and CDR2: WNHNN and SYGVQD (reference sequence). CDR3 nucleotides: TGCGCCAGCAGGGCGGGAGGATCCTACAATGAGCAGTTCTTC. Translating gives CASRAGGSYNEQFF.

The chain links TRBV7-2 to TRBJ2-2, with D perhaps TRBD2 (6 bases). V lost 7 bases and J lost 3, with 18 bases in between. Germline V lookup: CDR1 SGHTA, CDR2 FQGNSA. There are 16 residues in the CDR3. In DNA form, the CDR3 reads TGTGCCAGCACCATGGCGGGGACCAGAGACACCGGGGAGCTGTTTTTT. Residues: CASTMAGTRDTGELFF.

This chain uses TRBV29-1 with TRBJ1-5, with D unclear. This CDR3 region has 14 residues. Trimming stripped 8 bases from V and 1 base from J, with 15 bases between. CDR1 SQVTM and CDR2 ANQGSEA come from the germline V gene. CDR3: CSCLFPGSNQPQHF. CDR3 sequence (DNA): TGCAGCTGCTTGTTCCCCGGGAGCAATCAGCCCCAGCATTTT.

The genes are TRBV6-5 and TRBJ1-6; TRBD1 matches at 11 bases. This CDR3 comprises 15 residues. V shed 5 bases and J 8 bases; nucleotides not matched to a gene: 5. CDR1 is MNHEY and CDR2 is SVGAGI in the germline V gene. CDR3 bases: TGTGCCAGCAGTACCGGGACAGGGGGTTATTCACCCCTCCACTTT. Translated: CASSTGTGGYSPLHF.

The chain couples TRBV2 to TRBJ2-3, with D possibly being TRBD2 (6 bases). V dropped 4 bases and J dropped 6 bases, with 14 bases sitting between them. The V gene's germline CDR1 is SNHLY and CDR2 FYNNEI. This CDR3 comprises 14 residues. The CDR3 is CASSVTGAVDTQYF. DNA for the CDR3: TGTGCCAGCAGTGTGACGGGAGCCGTGGATACGCAGTATTTT.

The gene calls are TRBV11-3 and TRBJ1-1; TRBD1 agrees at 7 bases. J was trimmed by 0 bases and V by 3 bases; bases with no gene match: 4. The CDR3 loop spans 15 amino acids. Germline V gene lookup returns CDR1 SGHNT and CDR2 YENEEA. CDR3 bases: TGTGCCAGCAGCTTTCGGGACAGACTGAACACTGAAGCTTTCTTT. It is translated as CASSFRDRLNTEAFF.

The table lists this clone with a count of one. Written as DNA, the CDR3 is TGTGCCAGCAGCAGTCCCGGGACAGGCTTCTATGGCTACACCTTC. It specifies CASSSPGTGFYGYTF. V and J are TRBV5-6 and TRBJ1-2, with 8 bases lining up with TRBD1. This CDR3 has 15 residues. V trimming: 4 bases; J trimming: 4 bases; junction bases outside the gene matches: 9. Germline V gives CDR1 SGHDT, CDR2 YYEEEE.

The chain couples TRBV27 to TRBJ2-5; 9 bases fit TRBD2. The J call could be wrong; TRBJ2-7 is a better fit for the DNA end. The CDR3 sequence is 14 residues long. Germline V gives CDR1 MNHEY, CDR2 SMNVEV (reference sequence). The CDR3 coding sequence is TGTGCCACCTCTCGGGCTAGCGGGAACTACGAGCAGTACTTC. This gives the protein CATSRASGNYEQYF.

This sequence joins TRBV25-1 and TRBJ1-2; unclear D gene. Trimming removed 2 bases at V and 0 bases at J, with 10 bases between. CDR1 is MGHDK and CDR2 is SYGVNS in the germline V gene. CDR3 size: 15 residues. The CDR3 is CASSEIGSTNYGYTF. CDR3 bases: TGTGCCAGCAGTGAAATAGGGAGCACTAACTATGGCTACACCTTC.

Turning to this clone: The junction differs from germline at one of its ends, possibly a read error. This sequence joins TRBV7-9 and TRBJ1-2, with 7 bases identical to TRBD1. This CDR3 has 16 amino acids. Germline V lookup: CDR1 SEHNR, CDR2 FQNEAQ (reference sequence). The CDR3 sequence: CSSSLALFGTANGYTF. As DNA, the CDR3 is TGTTCCAGCAGCTTAGCCCTATTTGGGACAGCGAATGGCTACACCTTC.

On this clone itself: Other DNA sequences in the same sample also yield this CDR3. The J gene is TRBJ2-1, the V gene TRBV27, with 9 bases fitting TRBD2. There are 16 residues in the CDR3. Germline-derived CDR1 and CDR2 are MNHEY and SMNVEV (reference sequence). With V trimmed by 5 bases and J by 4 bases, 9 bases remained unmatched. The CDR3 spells CASSPRGSGSYNEQFF. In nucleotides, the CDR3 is TGTGCCAGCAGTCCCAGGGGTAGCGGGAGTTACAATGAGCAGTTCTTC.

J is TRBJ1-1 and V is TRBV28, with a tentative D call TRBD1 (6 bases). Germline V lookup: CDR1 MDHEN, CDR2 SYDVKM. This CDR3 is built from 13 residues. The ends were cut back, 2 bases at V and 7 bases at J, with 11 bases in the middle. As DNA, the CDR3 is TGTGCCAGCAGTTTACCGACAGGCTATGAAGCTTTCTTT. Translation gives CASSLPTGYEAFF.

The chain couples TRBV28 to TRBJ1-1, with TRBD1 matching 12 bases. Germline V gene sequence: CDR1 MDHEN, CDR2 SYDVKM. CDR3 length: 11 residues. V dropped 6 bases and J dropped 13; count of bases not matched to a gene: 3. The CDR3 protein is CASRGQGAGFF. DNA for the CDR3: TGTGCCAGCAGGGGACAGGGGGCGGGTTTCTTT.